This T cell receptor beta chain stems from a study of blood T cell repertoires in COVID-19. TCRdb keeps only in-frame clones here, not all; method: immunoSEQ multiplex PCR. This repertoire shows approximately 180,000 clones, 80% to 90% found once; its top ten account for around 13%. The germline V and J ends were trimmed by 5 bases and 3 bases, with 5 bases remaining between them. The CDR3 has 10 amino acids. Per the germline V gene, CDR1 is DFQATT and CDR2 is SNEGSKA (reference sequence). The sample comprised peripheral blood. The chain has TRBV20-1 and TRBJ2-7; D gene ambiguous. This clonotype originated in a woman in her sixties or seventies with COVID-19, enrolled during active disease. The CDR3 DNA reads TGCAGTGCTCCTTTCTACGAGCAGTACTTC. Translating it yields CSAPFYEQYF.